This TCR beta chain was documented in a study of blood T cell repertoires in COVID-19. Across the study: The cDNA or gDNA used as material had been derived from T cells, B-cell-depleted T cells, or PBMCs.

The CDR3 totals 13 residues. CDR1 is SGDLS, CDR2 YYNGEE, per germline. V gave up 4 bases and J gave up 5 bases; unmatched junction bases: 5. Measured with immunoSEQ multiplex PCR; TCRdb has only the in-frame clones, and not every one. This sample has 200,000 to 250,000 clones, with about 83% found just once. The receptor's source is a woman between 50 and 59 years old who had been exposed to COVID-19. Sample: PBMCs or T cells enriched from blood (not recorded which). The chain couples TRBV9 to TRBJ1-2, with 7 bases matching TRBD1. The CDR3 region is CASSFPGGYGYTF. CDR3 DNA: TGTGCCAGCAGCTTTCCAGGGGGTTATGGCTACACCTTC.